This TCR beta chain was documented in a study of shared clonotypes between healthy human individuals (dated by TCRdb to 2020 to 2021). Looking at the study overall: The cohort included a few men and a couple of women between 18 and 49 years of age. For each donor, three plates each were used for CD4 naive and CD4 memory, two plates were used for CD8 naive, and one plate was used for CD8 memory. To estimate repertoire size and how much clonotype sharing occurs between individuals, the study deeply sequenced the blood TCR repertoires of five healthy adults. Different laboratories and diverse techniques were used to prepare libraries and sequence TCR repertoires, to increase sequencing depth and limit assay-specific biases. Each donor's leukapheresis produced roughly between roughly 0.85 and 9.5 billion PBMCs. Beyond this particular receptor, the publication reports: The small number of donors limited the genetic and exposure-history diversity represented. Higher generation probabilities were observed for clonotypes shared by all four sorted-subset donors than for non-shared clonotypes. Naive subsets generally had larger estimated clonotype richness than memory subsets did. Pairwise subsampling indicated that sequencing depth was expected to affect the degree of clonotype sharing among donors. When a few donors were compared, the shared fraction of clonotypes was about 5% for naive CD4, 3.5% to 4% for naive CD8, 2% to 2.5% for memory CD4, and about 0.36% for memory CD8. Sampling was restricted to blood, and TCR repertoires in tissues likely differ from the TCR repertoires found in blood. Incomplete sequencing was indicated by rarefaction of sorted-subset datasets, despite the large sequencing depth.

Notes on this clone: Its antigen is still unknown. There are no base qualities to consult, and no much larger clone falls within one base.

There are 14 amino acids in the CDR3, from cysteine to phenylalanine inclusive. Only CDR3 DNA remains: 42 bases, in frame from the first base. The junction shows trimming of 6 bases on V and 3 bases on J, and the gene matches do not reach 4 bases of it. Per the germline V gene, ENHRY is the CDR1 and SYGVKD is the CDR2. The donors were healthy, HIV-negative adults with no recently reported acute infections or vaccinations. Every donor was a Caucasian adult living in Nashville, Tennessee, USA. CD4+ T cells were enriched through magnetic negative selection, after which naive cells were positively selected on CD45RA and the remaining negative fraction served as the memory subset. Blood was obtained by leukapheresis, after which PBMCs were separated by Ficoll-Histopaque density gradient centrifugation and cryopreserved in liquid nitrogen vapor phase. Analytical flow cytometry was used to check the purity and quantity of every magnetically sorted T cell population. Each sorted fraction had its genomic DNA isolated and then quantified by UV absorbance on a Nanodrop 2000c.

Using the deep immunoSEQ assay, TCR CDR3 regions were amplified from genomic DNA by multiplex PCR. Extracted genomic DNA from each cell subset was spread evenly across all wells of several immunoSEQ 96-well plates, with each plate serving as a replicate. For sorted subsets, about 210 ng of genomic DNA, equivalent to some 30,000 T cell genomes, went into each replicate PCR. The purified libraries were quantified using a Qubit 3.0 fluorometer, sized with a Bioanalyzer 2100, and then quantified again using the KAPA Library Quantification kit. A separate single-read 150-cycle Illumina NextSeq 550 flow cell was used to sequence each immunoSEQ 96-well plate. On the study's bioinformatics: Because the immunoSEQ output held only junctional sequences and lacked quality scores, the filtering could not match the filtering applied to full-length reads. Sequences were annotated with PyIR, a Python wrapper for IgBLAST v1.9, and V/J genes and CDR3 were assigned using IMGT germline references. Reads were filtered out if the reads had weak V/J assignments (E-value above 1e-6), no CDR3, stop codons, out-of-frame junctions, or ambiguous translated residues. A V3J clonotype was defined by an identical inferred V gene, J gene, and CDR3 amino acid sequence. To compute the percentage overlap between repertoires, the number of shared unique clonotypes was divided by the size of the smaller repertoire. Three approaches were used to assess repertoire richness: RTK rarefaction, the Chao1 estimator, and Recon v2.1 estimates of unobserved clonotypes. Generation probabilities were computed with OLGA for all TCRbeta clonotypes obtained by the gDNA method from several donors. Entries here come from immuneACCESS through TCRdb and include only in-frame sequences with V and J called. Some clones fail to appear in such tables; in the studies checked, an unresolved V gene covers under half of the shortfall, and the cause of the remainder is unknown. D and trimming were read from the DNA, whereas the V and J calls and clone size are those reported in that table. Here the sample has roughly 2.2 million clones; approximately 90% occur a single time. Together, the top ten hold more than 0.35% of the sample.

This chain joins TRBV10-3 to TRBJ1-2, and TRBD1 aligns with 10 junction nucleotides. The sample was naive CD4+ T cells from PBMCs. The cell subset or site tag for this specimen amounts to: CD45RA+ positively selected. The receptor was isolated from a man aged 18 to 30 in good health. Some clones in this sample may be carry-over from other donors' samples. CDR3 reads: CAIRPTGGDYGYTF. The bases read TGTGCCATCAGGCCGACAGGGGGCGACTATGGCTACACCTTC.